This T cell receptor beta chain is drawn from a study of human T cells and chemical hapten exposure. Findings of the study overall: DPC sensitization left the count of TCRs above 1 in 1000 unchanged.

The germline CDR1 and CDR2 sequences are MDHEN and SYDVKM. The CDR3 spans 18 residues. The V end was cut by 4 bases, the J end by 0 bases, with 22 bases between. The time point here: patch test 1, 2 weeks after DPC sensitization. The treatment here: therapeutic diphenylcyclopropenone sensitization with weekly scalp DPC. This clonotype is a singleton in its sample. The antigen remains undetermined. Via MiXCR, TCRdb re-called the RACE reads, giving one row per CDR3 protein. The sample carries roughly 74,000 distinct CDR3 sequences, about 31% recorded once. The material sequenced was whole blood, taken in connection with sensitization to the hapten diphenylcyclopropenone (DPC). This sequence was found in a man in his forties with alopecia areata. Some clones in this sample may be carry-over from other donors' samples. V is TRBV28 and J is TRBJ2-7; D is unclear. The CDR3 sequence: CASSSPEFRSDLSYEQYF. CDR3 nucleotide sequence: TGTGCCAGCAGTTCCCCGGAATTTAGGAGTGACCTCTCCTACGAGCAGTACTTC. The variable domain in full, completed from reference TRBV28 and TRBJ2-7, reads DVKVTQSSRYLVKRTGEKVFLECVQDMDHENMFWYRQDPGLGLRLIYFSYDVKMKEKGDIPEGYSVSREKKERFSLILESASTNQTSMYLCASSSPEFRSDLSYEQYFGPGTRLTVT.